Given below is one T cell receptor (beta chain) in context. Its antigen is undetermined. This record comes from a study of cytomegalovirus exposure and HLA in healthy donors. The study ran its PCR with 60 Vbeta and 13 Jbeta primers. Clones were sequenced by immunoSEQ multiplex PCR, and TCRdb holds only the in-frame ones, with some missing. Its clone listing holds 93,000 or so clones. Study results and limitations: TRBV6-2, TRBV6-3 and other indistinguishable V segments were excluded. V- and J-gene trimming of TCR beta was linked (in a later analysis) to a missense DCLRE1C variant.

The V gene end was trimmed by 4 bases and the J gene end by 8 bases; junction bases not matched to a gene: 9. The CDR3 loop spans 14 amino acids. Germline loops: CDR1 MDHEN, CDR2 SYDVKM. This sequence joins TRBV28 and TRBJ1-2; 8 nucleotides match TRBD1. Sequencing was carried out using PBMCs. The source of this sequence is a man in his forties or fifties in good health and CMV-seronegative. In DNA, the CDR3 is TGTGCCAGCAGTTCGGGACAGGCGACGGAGGGCTACACCTTC. Translating it yields CASSSGQATEGYTF.